The clone carrying this T cell receptor beta chain was seen once. The RNA, about 0.5 to 1 ug, was put through reverse transcription using random hexamers. TCRdb independently ran MiXCR on the immunoSEQ multiplex PCR reads; one entry per CDR3 protein. The table includes about 300,000 distinct CDR3 sequences, approximately 89% detected once. V was clipped by 0 bases and J by 4 bases; unmatched bases: 8. The germline V gene encodes CDR1 DFQATT and CDR2 SNEGSKA (reference sequence). CDR3 length equals 15 residues. This record belongs to a study of CD8 T cells in Susac syndrome. Relapsing-remitting disease, either stable or active, was present in the multiple sclerosis controls, who were treatment-naive patients.

Sequencing was done on a sample of CD8+ T cells from PBMCs. The TCR sequence derives from a human donor with multiple sclerosis. The genes are TRBV20-1 and TRBJ2-7; 8 bases match TRBD2. CDR3 loop: CSARDHEREFYEQYF. Here the CDR3 DNA reads TGCAGTGCTAGAGATCATGAGCGGGAGTTTTACGAGCAGTACTTC.